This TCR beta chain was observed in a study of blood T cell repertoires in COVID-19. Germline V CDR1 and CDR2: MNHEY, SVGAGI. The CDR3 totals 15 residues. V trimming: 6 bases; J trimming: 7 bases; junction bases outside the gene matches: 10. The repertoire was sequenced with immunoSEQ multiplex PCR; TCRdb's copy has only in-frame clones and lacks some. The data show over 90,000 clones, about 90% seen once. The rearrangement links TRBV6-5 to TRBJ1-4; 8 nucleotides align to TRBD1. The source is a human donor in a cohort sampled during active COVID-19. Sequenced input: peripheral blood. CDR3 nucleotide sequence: TGTGCCAGCAGGAGCAGGGGGCGCAGGTCTGAAAAACTGTTTTTT. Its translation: CASRSRGRRSEKLFF.